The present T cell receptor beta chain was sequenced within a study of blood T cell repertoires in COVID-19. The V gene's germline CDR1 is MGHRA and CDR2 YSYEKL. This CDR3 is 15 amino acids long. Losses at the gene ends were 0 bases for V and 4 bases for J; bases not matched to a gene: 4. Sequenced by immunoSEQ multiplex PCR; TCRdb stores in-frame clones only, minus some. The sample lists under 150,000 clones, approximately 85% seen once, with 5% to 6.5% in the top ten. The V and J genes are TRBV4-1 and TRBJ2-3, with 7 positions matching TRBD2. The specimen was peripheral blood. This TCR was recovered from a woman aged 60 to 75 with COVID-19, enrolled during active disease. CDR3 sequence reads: CASSQEGGISDTQYF. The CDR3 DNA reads TGCGCCAGCAGCCAAGAGGGGGGGATCTCAGATACGCAGTATTTT.